These T cell receptor beta chains were read from a single sample in a study of regulatory T cells in long-lasting Graves disease. TCRdb recomputed calls from the reads with MiXCR, one row per CDR3 protein. In the table there are 950 to 1,500 distinct CDR3 sequences, approximately 50% of which are singletons. The source material was peripheral blood mononuclear cells (PBMCs), sampled with antithyroid drug treatment, in newly diagnosed or persistent Graves disease (not recorded which). The receptors shown here come from a female donor with Graves disease. The CDR3 runs from the conserved cysteine through the conserved F or W. D genes are given only for firm matches. Expanded clones are given a class, and other clones once, few, many or no size at all.

j_call: TRBJ2-7
clone_size: few
v_call: TRBV30
cdr3_length: 13
d_call: .
cdr3_aa: CAWSVWGTSEQYF
cdr3_nt: TGTGCCTGGAGTGTTTGGGGAACCTCCGAGCAGTACTTC

j_call: TRBJ2-3
clone_size: .
v_call: TRBV6-2/TRBV6-3
cdr3_length: 16
d_call: TRBD1
cdr3_aa: CASSPWDRGLTDTQYF
cdr3_nt: TGTGCCAGCAGTCCTTGGGACAGGGGCCTCACAGATACGCAGTATTTT

j_call: TRBJ2-1
clone_size: .
v_call: TRBV27
cdr3_length: 15
d_call: TRBD2
cdr3_aa: CASSFLSGRPRKQFF
cdr3_nt: TGTGCCAGCAGTTTCCTTAGCGGGAGGCCAAGGAAGCAGTTCTTC

j_call: TRBJ2-1
clone_size: .
v_call: TRBV28
cdr3_length: 18
d_call: TRBD2
cdr3_aa: CASRLGWTSGLSYNEQFF
cdr3_nt: TGTGCCAGCAGACTCGGGTGGACTAGCGGGTTATCCTACAATGAGCAGTTCTTC

j_call: TRBJ2-7
clone_size: few
v_call: TRBV29-1
cdr3_length: 16
d_call: TRBD2
cdr3_aa: CSALTAAAGAPYEQYF
cdr3_nt: TGCAGCGCCCTGACTGCGGCAGCGGGAGCGCCTTACGAGCAGTACTTC

j_call: TRBJ2-3
clone_size: few
v_call: TRBV10-3
cdr3_length: 14
d_call: TRBD2
cdr3_aa: CAIRKRESGDTQYF
cdr3_nt: TGTGCCATCAGAAAGCGGGAGTCGGGAGATACGCAGTATTTT

j_call: TRBJ2-3
clone_size: .
v_call: TRBV4-1
cdr3_length: 16
d_call: .
cdr3_aa: CASSQKTRGSTDTQYF
cdr3_nt: TGCGCCAGCAGCCAGAAGACTAGAGGTAGCACAGATACGCAGTATTTT

j_call: TRBJ2-7
clone_size: .
v_call: TRBV5-1
cdr3_length: 14
d_call: .
cdr3_aa: CASSLVHGPYEQYF
cdr3_nt: TGCGCCAGCAGCTTGGTTCACGGGCCCTACGAGCAGTACTTC

j_call: TRBJ2-7
clone_size: few
v_call: TRBV29-1
cdr3_length: 13
d_call: .
cdr3_aa: CSVEGGRGDEQYF
cdr3_nt: TGCAGCGTTGAGGGGGGCAGGGGCGACGAGCAGTACTTC

j_call: TRBJ2-3
clone_size: .
v_call: TRBV2
cdr3_length: 15
d_call: .
cdr3_aa: CASTGEAGRTDTQYF
cdr3_nt: TGTGCCAGCACAGGGGAAGCAGGTCGCACAGATACGCAGTATTTT

j_call: TRBJ2-7
clone_size: .
v_call: TRBV27
cdr3_length: 12
d_call: .
cdr3_aa: CASSTDLTEQYF
cdr3_nt: TGTGCCAGCAGTACAGACCTCACCGAGCAGTACTTC

j_call: TRBJ2-1
clone_size: .
v_call: TRBV6-1
cdr3_length: 14
d_call: TRBD1
cdr3_aa: CASSEWTGGNEQFF
cdr3_nt: TGTGCCAGCAGTGAATGGACAGGGGGAAATGAGCAGTTCTTC

j_call: TRBJ2-3
clone_size: few
v_call: TRBV27
cdr3_length: 16
d_call: TRBD1
cdr3_aa: CASSPPGQGWADTQYF
cdr3_nt: TGTGCCAGCAGTCCGCCCGGACAGGGCTGGGCAGATACGCAGTATTTT

j_call: TRBJ1-4
clone_size: .
v_call: TRBV5-1
cdr3_length: 15
d_call: .
cdr3_aa: CASSLAGGSNEKLFF
cdr3_nt: TGCGCCAGCAGCTTGGCCGGGGGATCTAATGAAAAACTGTTTTTT

j_call: TRBJ2-7
clone_size: .
v_call: TRBV15
cdr3_length: 16
d_call: TRBD2
cdr3_aa: CATSSYRAGGLYEQYF
cdr3_nt: TGTGCCACCAGCAGCTACAGGGCGGGGGGGTTGTACGAGCAGTACTTC

j_call: TRBJ2-4
clone_size: few
v_call: TRBV19
cdr3_length: 14
d_call: .
cdr3_aa: CASSRWWQPNIQYF
cdr3_nt: TGTGCCAGTAGTAGGTGGTGGCAACCCAACATTCAGTACTTC

j_call: TRBJ2-4
clone_size: .
v_call: TRBV14
cdr3_length: 16
d_call: .
cdr3_aa: CASSQDFGKGKNIQYF
cdr3_nt: TGTGCCAGCAGCCAAGATTTCGGGAAAGGGAAAAACATTCAGTACTTC

j_call: TRBJ2-2
clone_size: .
v_call: TRBV25-1
cdr3_length: 11
d_call: .
cdr3_aa: CASSDLRELFF
cdr3_nt: TGTGCCAGCAGTGATTTGCGGGAGCTGTTTTTT

j_call: TRBJ2-3
clone_size: .
v_call: TRBV19
cdr3_length: 15
d_call: TRBD2
cdr3_aa: CASSIFQRDTDTQYF
cdr3_nt: TGTGCCAGTAGTATATTTCAGCGGGACACAGATACGCAGTATTTT

j_call: TRBJ2-1
clone_size: .
v_call: TRBV4-1
cdr3_length: 14
d_call: .
cdr3_aa: CASSQFSSYNEQFF
cdr3_nt: TGCGCCAGCAGCCAATTTAGCTCCTACAATGAGCAGTTCTTC

j_call: TRBJ2-7
clone_size: .
v_call: TRBV4-2
cdr3_length: 14
d_call: TRBD1
cdr3_aa: CASSHRDREYEQYF
cdr3_nt: TGTGCCAGCAGCCACCGGGACAGGGAATACGAGCAGTACTTC

j_call: TRBJ1-5
clone_size: .
v_call: TRBV7-9
cdr3_length: 14
d_call: TRBD1
cdr3_aa: CASSPDRGDQPQHF
cdr3_nt: TGTGCCAGCAGTCCGGACAGGGGTGATCAGCCCCAGCATTTT

j_call: TRBJ2-1
clone_size: once
v_call: TRBV29-1
cdr3_length: 13
d_call: .
cdr3_aa: CSVEETSYNEQFF
cdr3_nt: TGCAGCGTTGAAGAGACGAGCTACAATGAGCAGTTCTTC

j_call: TRBJ2-1
clone_size: .
v_call: TRBV13
cdr3_length: 14
d_call: TRBD2
cdr3_aa: CASSSSGVYNEQFF
cdr3_nt: TGTGCCAGCAGCTCTAGCGGAGTCTACAATGAGCAGTTCTTC

j_call: TRBJ2-7
clone_size: .
v_call: TRBV10-2
cdr3_length: 13
d_call: .
cdr3_aa: CASSGAPRSEQYF
cdr3_nt: TGCGCCAGCAGTGGGGCCCCGAGGAGCGAGCAGTACTTC

j_call: TRBJ2-7
clone_size: .
v_call: TRBV29-1
cdr3_length: 13
d_call: .
cdr3_aa: CSARQGGSYEQYF
cdr3_nt: TGCAGCGCCCGACAGGGAGGCTCCTACGAGCAGTACTTC

j_call: TRBJ1-1
clone_size: .
v_call: TRBV29-1
cdr3_length: 13
d_call: .
cdr3_aa: CSVRDTPAAHRRF
cdr3_nt: TGCAGTGTTAGGGACACACCCGCCGCACACCGCAGGTTT

j_call: TRBJ2-5
clone_size: .
v_call: TRBV13
cdr3_length: 16
d_call: .
cdr3_aa: CASSLGDIGRQETQYF
cdr3_nt: TGTGCCAGCAGCTTAGGTGATATAGGACGGCAAGAGACCCAGTACTTC

j_call: TRBJ2-3
clone_size: .
v_call: TRBV6-1
cdr3_length: 15
d_call: .
cdr3_aa: CASREEGTSTDTQYF
cdr3_nt: TGTGCCAGCAGAGAAGAGGGGACTAGCACAGATACGCAGTATTTT

j_call: TRBJ1-1
clone_size: .
v_call: TRBV5-1
cdr3_length: 13
d_call: .
cdr3_aa: CASSLVPNTEAFF
cdr3_nt: TGCGCCAGCAGCTTGGTTCCGAACACTGAAGCTTTCTTT

j_call: TRBJ2-3
clone_size: .
v_call: TRBV11-2
cdr3_length: 15
d_call: .
cdr3_aa: CASSLDRGYRDTQYF
cdr3_nt: TGTGCCAGCAGCTTAGATCGCGGTTATCGAGATACGCAGTATTTT

j_call: TRBJ2-7
clone_size: .
v_call: TRBV7-8
cdr3_length: 13
d_call: .
cdr3_aa: CASRRTWGDEQYF
cdr3_nt: TGTGCCAGCAGAAGGACTTGGGGCGACGAGCAGTACTTC

j_call: TRBJ2-7
clone_size: .
v_call: TRBV18
cdr3_length: 15
d_call: TRBD1
cdr3_aa: CASSPPSNRGYEQYF
cdr3_nt: TGTGCCAGCTCACCCCCCTCAAACAGGGGCTACGAGCAGTACTTC

j_call: TRBJ2-3
clone_size: few
v_call: TRBV23-1
cdr3_length: 17
d_call: TRBD2
cdr3_aa: CASTLRTSGNHTDTQYF
cdr3_nt: TGCGCCAGCACCCTAAGGACTAGCGGGAATCACACAGATACGCAGTATTTT

j_call: TRBJ2-1
clone_size: .
v_call: TRBV28
cdr3_length: 13
d_call: .
cdr3_aa: CASSFIWVGEQFF
cdr3_nt: TGTGCCAGCAGTTTCATCTGGGTAGGTGAGCAGTTCTTC

j_call: TRBJ2-5
clone_size: few
v_call: TRBV20-1
cdr3_length: 12
d_call: .
cdr3_aa: CSAAREQETQYF
cdr3_nt: TGCAGTGCTGCCCGCGAACAAGAGACCCAGTACTTC

j_call: TRBJ2-1
clone_size: .
v_call: TRBV19
cdr3_length: 17
d_call: TRBD2
cdr3_aa: CASSMPTLAGVYNEQFF
cdr3_nt: TGTGCCAGTAGTATGCCCACCCTAGCGGGAGTCTACAATGAGCAGTTCTTC

j_call: TRBJ1-3
clone_size: few
v_call: TRBV12-3/TRBV12-4
cdr3_length: 11
d_call: .
cdr3_aa: CASTSGNTIYF
cdr3_nt: TGTGCCAGCACCTCTGGAAACACCATATATTTT

j_call: TRBJ2-7
clone_size: few
v_call: TRBV4-3
cdr3_length: 16
d_call: .
cdr3_aa: CASSQDAGTSSYEQYF
cdr3_nt: TGCGCCAGCAGCCAAGACGCCGGGACTTCTTCCTACGAGCAGTACTTC

j_call: TRBJ2-7
clone_size: .
v_call: TRBV29-1
cdr3_length: 13
d_call: TRBD1
cdr3_aa: CSVRTGTNYEQYF
cdr3_nt: TGCAGCGTGAGGACAGGGACAAACTACGAGCAGTACTTC

j_call: TRBJ2-3
clone_size: .
v_call: TRBV20-1
cdr3_length: 16
d_call: .
cdr3_aa: CSASGSAGLNTDTQYF
cdr3_nt: TGCAGTGCTAGCGGGTCCGCGGGGTTAAACACAGATACGCAGTATTTT

j_call: TRBJ2-1
clone_size: .
v_call: TRBV28
cdr3_length: 15
d_call: TRBD2
cdr3_aa: CASRPSGRTYNEQFF
cdr3_nt: TGTGCCAGCAGACCTAGCGGGAGAACCTACAATGAGCAGTTCTTC